The 27 T cell receptor beta chains listed next were all sequenced from one sample in a study of radiotherapy plus CTLA-4 blockade in lung cancer. The protocol was immunoSEQ multiplex PCR, while the TCRdb copy is restricted to in-frame clones and leaves out a portion. The data show about 43,000 clones, about two thirds seen once. The material sequenced was peripheral blood, taken from a patient treated with radiotherapy plus ipilimumab. The receptors derive from a human donor with non-small cell lung cancer who had a partial response to radiotherapy plus ipilimumab.

V and J are TRBV30 and TRBJ1-2; 9 nucleotides align to TRBD1. The CDR3 runs to 14 residues. The V gene's germline CDR1 is GTSNPN and CDR2 SVGIG (reference sequence). J was trimmed by 4 bases and V by 5 bases; bases with no gene match: 8. CDR3 in amino acids: CAWRITGGRYGYTF. The CDR3 nucleotides are TGTGCCTGGCGTATCACAGGGGGCCGCTATGGCTACACCTTC.

DNA of the CDR3: TGCGCCAGTTACAAAGGTGCCGCCGAGGCTAACTATGGCTACACCTTC. This codes for CASYKGAAEANYGYTF. The V gene is TRBV5-1, the J gene TRBJ1-2; D remains unclear. With 8 bases removed from V and 0 bases from J, the gap between germline ends came to 20 bases. CDR1 SGHRS and CDR2 YFSETQ come from the germline V gene. This CDR3 comprises 16 residues.

J is TRBJ2-5 and V is TRBV29-1, with a tentative D call TRBD2 (5 bases). The CDR3 has 18 residues. Germline V gene lookup returns CDR1 SQVTM and CDR2 ANQGSEA. V lost 0 bases, J lost 0 bases, and 20 bases lay in between. The CDR3 loop reads CSVEEVNRPGSYQETQYF. The CDR3, as DNA: TGCAGCGTTGAAGAGGTTAATCGTCCGGGAAGTTACCAAGAGACCCAGTACTTC.

This chain connects TRBV7-3 to TRBJ1-6; no clear D. Germline assignment: CDR1 SGHTA and CDR2 FQGTGA. The CDR3 is 17 residues long. Trimming left V 1 base short and J 0 bases short, with 10 bases between. The CDR3 bases are TGTGCCAGCAGCTTAAGAGCTCGGAGCTCCTATAATTCACCCCTCCACTTT. Translated: CASSLRARSSYNSPLHF.

This clone has a single count. CDR3 nucleotide sequence: TGTGCCAGCATGACAGAAGACAATGAGCAGTTCTTC. Its protein product is CASMTEDNEQFF. The rearrangement joins TRBV27 to TRBJ2-1; a weak D match, TRBD1 (5 bases). Germline assignment: CDR1 MNHEY and CDR2 SMNVEV (reference sequence). The CDR3 is 12 residues long. Between the trimmed V and J ends, which lost 7 bases and 5 bases, there was a span of 9 bases.

The table lists this clone with a count of one. The chain has TRBV30 and TRBJ2-5; 8 nucleotides agree with TRBD2. Per the germline V gene, CDR1 is GTSNPN and CDR2 is SVGIG (reference sequence). The CDR3 sequence is 12 residues long. V was clipped by 4 bases and J by 10 bases; unmatched bases: 8. The CDR3 nucleotides are TGTGCCTGGACCGTATCAGCGGGAGTCCAGTACTTC. As protein: CAWTVSAGVQYF.

The chain combines TRBV25-1 with TRBJ2-1; 12 nucleotides agree with TRBD2. Germline-derived CDR1 and CDR2 are MGHDK and SYGVNS. The CDR3 extends over 15 amino acids. The V and J ends lost 9 bases and 0 bases, in that order; junction bases with no gene match: 3. CDR3 coding DNA: TGTGCCAGTACTAGCGGGAGGAGCTCCTACAATGAGCAGTTCTTC. Its translation is CASTSGRSSYNEQFF.

The genes are TRBV6-6 and TRBJ1-5; 11 bases are a match to TRBD1. With 5 bases clipped from V and 1 base from J, the junction kept 4 bases outside the gene matches. Germline CDR1 is MNHNY and CDR2 is SVGAGI (reference sequence). The CDR3 is made up of 16 amino acids. The CDR3 coding sequence is TGTGCCAGCAGTGGAAGGGACAGGGGGAGCAATCAGCCCCAGCATTTT. Its protein is CASSGRDRGSNQPQHF.

This chain links TRBV6-1 with TRBJ2-2, with D uncertain. Germline CDR1 reads MNHNS; CDR2 reads SASEGT. With 8 bases removed from V and 5 bases from J, the gap between germline ends came to 6 bases. This CDR3 is built from 11 residues. In DNA, the CDR3 is TGTGCCAGCCAAGAGACCGGGGAGCTGTTTTTT. This codes for CASQETGELFF.

The rearrangement joins TRBV7-3 to TRBJ2-3, with D perhaps matching TRBD2 (5 bases). The CDR3 is 13 amino acids. Deletions cut 1 base from V and 10 bases from J, with 12 bases between. Germline CDR1 SGHTA, CDR2 FQGTGA. The CDR3 is CASSLNDGESQYF. CDR3 in DNA: TGTGCCAGCAGCTTAAACGACGGGGAATCGCAGTATTTT.

The J gene is TRBJ1-3, the V gene TRBV18; D possibly corresponds to TRBD1 (6 bases). CDR3 length: 14 amino acids. Germline V gives CDR1 KGHSH, CDR2 LQKENI. V was clipped by 3 bases and J by 3 bases, with 9 bases between them. The CDR3 loop is CASSPGQLGNTIYF. CDR3 nucleotides: TGTGCCAGCTCACCGGGACAACTTGGAAACACCATATATTTT.

This chain connects TRBV12-5 to TRBJ2-5; 9 positions agree with TRBD1. Trimming removed 6 bases from V and 0 bases from J; junction bases left unmatched: 14. The CDR3 totals 18 residues. From germline, CDR1 is LGHNT and CDR2 FRNRAP. The CDR3 region has the DNA TGTGCTAGTGGCCCTGGACAGGGGCCGATCAATTACCAAGAGACCCAGTACTTC. It is translated as CASGPGQGPINYQETQYF.

V usage is TRBV6-6 and J usage is TRBJ2-5, with TRBD2 identical over 9 bases. The germline CDR1 and CDR2 sequences are MNHNY and SVGAGI (reference sequence). Trimming removed 5 bases from V and 5 bases from J; junction bases left unmatched: 12. The CDR3 covers 16 residues. The CDR3 nucleotides read TGTGCCAGCAGTCGGGAGCTAGCGGGAAATGGGGAGACCCAGTACTTC. Protein product: CASSRELAGNGETQYF.

The genes are TRBV28 and TRBJ2-7; TRBD2 might be the D (6 bases). Trimming removed 7 bases at V and 1 base at J, with 14 bases between. CDR1 MDHEN and CDR2 SYDVKM come from the germline V gene. The CDR3 length is 14 residues. Here the CDR3 reads CASTPSGTSYEQYF. Written as DNA, the CDR3 is TGTGCCAGCACCCCTTCAGGGACTTCCTACGAGCAGTACTTC. Filled out from reference TRBV28 and TRBJ2-7, the complete variable domain reads DVKVTQSSRYLVKRTGEKVFLECVQDMDHENMFWYRQDPGLGLRLIYFSYDVKMKEKGDIPEGYSVSREKKERFSLILESASTNQTSMYLCASTPSGTSYEQYFGPGTRLTVT.

V and J are TRBV2 and TRBJ1-2; maybe TRBD1 (6 bases). V was pared by 6 bases and J by 8 bases, with 22 bases between. This CDR3 has 15 residues. In germline, CDR1 is SNHLY, CDR2 FYNNEI. CDR3 nucleotides: TGTGCCAGCAGAGGGGTAGTACAGGGAGCTACCGGCTACACCTTC. Its translation: CASRGVVQGATGYTF.

The chain carries TRBV5-1 and TRBJ2-7; tentative D call: TRBD2 (5 bases). V lost 1 base to trimming and J lost 0 bases, with 8 bases between them. The germline CDR1 and CDR2 sequences are SGHRS and YFSETQ. There are 14 residues in the CDR3. The CDR3 loop is CASSLPGTSYEQYF. DNA for the CDR3: TGCGCCAGCAGCTTGCCGGGAACCTCCTACGAGCAGTACTTC.

The V and J genes are TRBV27 and TRBJ2-4; 7 positions agree with TRBD1. From germline, CDR1 is MNHEY and CDR2 SMNVEV (reference sequence). The V and J ends lost 5 bases and 0 bases, in that order; junction bases with no gene match: 7. The CDR3 is made up of 16 amino acids. The CDR3 loop reads CASSPQGSIAKNIQYF. In nucleotides, the CDR3 is TGTGCCAGCAGTCCACAGGGGAGTATAGCCAAAAACATTCAGTACTTC.

The J gene is TRBJ1-1, the V gene TRBV7-9; the match to TRBD1 covers 7 bases. The germline V gene has CDR1 SEHNR and CDR2 FQNEAQ (reference sequence). This CDR3 region has 15 residues. The V segment lost 0 bases and the J segment 1 base; nucleotides outside the gene matches: 2. CDR3 coding DNA: TGTGCCAGCAGCTTAGCGACAGGGCAGAACACTGAAGCTTTCTTT. Its protein is CASSLATGQNTEAFF.

The V and J genes are TRBV5-6 and TRBJ1-2; 8 positions match TRBD1. CDR1 and CDR2 from the germline V gene are SGHDT and YYEEEE. The V and J ends lost 1 base and 2 bases, in that order; junction bases with no gene match: 4. The CDR3 runs to 15 residues. CDR3 bases: TGTGCCAGCAGCTTGTGGACAGGGAAAAACTATGGCTACACCTTC. It encodes CASSLWTGKNYGYTF. The variable domain in full, with the rest retrieved from reference TRBV5-6 and TRBJ1-2, is DAGVTQSPTHLIKTRGQQVTLRCSPKSGHDTVSWYQQALGQGPQFIFQYYEEEERQRGNFPDRFSGHQFPNYSSELNVNALLLGDSALYLCASSLWTGKNYGYTFGSGTRLTVV.

Note on this clone: In the same sample, other DNA sequences code for this CDR3. The chain joins TRBV9 to TRBJ2-7; 10 nucleotides line up with TRBD2. CDR3 length equals 15 residues. From germline, CDR1 is SGDLS and CDR2 YYNGEE. The junction had 6 bases not matched to a gene; V was cut back by 4 bases and J by 2 bases. DNA for the CDR3: TGTGCCAGCAGCTCAGGGACTAGCGATCCCTACGAGCAGTACTTC. Amino acids: CASSSGTSDPYEQYF. Full variable domain (outside the CDR3, taken from reference TRBV9 and TRBJ2-7): DSGVTQTPKHLITATGQRVTLRCSPRSGDLSVYWYQQSLDQGLQFLIQYYNGEERAKGNILERFSAQQFPDLHSELNLSSLELGDSALYFCASSSGTSDPYEQYFGPGTRLTVT.

This rearrangement joins TRBV7-8 to TRBJ1-1; tentative D call: TRBD1 (5 bases). CDR1 SGHVS and CDR2 FQNEAQ come from the germline V gene. The V end was cut by 1 base, the J end by 4 bases, with 10 bases between. The CDR3 has 14 residues. This CDR3 reads CASSLEQGGTEAFF. The DNA of the CDR3 is TGTGCCAGCAGCTTAGAGCAGGGCGGCACTGAAGCTTTCTTT.

This clone has more than one count but fewer than ten. The J gene is TRBJ1-1, the V gene TRBV2; TRBD1 matches 7 bases. Germline CDR1 and CDR2: SNHLY and FYNNEI. V lost 7 bases, J lost 6 bases, and 11 bases stayed unmatched. CDR3 size: 14 residues. For the CDR3, the DNA is TGTGCCAGCACCCGAAAGGGGGCCAGCGCTGAAGCTTTCTTT. Protein sequence: CASTRKGASAEAFF.

The chain recombines TRBV2 with TRBJ2-5; TRBD1 is a possible D gene (6 bases). V lost 11 bases and J 7 bases, leaving 14 bases between the germline ends. The CDR3 length is 11 residues. Germline values: CDR1 SNHLY, CDR2 FYNNEI. The CDR3 bases are TGTGCCGGGGGCAGGACGGCGACCCAGTACTTC. Encoded protein: CAGGRTATQYF.

This chain links TRBV7-2 with TRBJ2-7, with D possibly TRBD1 on 5 matching bases. CDR1 and CDR2 from the germline V gene are SGHTA and FQGNSA. Trimming took off 5 bases at V and 1 base at J, with 21 bases between the two ends. The CDR3 totals 17 residues. The CDR3 is CASSPRPSPGPSYEQYF. For the CDR3, the DNA is TGTGCCAGCAGCCCAAGGCCGTCCCCAGGGCCTTCCTACGAGCAGTACTTC.

The chain is built from TRBV9 and TRBJ2-3, with D uncertain. The CDR3 runs 12 residues. The ends were cut back, 2 bases at V and 4 bases at J, with 5 bases in the middle. Germline CDR1 reads SGDLS; CDR2 reads YYNGEE. Here the CDR3 reads CASSVESDTQYF. As DNA, the CDR3 is TGTGCCAGCAGCGTCGAGTCAGATACGCAGTATTTT.

The rearrangement joins TRBV7-3 to TRBJ2-1; D gene uncertain. V gave up 6 bases and J gave up 8 bases, with 14 bases separating them. The CDR3 has 13 residues. Germline-derived CDR1 and CDR2 are SGHTA and FQGTGA. CDR3 region: CASRKEVGDEQFF. Here the CDR3 DNA reads TGTGCCAGCAGAAAAGAGGTTGGCGATGAGCAGTTCTTC.

There are a few counts of this clone. V usage is TRBV4-1 and J usage is TRBJ1-1, with no clear D. The V and J ends lost 3 bases and 5 bases respectively, with 10 bases between them. This CDR3 region has 13 residues. Germline-derived CDR1 and CDR2 are MGHRA and YSYEKL. CDR3 sequence (DNA): TGCGCCAGCAGCCATGAGGGAGGGACTGAAGCTTTCTTT. Translating it yields CASSHEGGTEAFF.